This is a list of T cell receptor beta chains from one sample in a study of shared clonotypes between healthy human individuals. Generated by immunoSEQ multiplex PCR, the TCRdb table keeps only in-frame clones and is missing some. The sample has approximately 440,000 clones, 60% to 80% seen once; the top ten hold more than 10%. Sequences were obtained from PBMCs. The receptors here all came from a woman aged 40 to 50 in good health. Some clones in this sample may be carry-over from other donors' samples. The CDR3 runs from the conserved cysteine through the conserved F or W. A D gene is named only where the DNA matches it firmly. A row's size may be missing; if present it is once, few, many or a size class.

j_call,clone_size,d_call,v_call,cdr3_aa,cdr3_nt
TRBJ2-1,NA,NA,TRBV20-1,CSAGLGGEQFF,TGCAGTGCTGGGCTAGGAGGTGAGCAGTTCTTC
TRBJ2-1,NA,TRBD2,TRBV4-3,CASSQEGLAGSSYNEQFF,TGCGCCAGCAGCCAAGAAGGACTAGCGGGAAGCTCCTACAATGAGCAGTTCTTC
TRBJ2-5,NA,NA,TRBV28,CASGNSMYQETQYF,TGTGCCAGCGGGAATAGCATGTACCAAGAGACCCAGTACTTC
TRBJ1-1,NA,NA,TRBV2,CASSEVGHLNTEAFF,TGTGCCAGCAGTGAAGTAGGACATCTGAACACTGAAGCTTTCTTT
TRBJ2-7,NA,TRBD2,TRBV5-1,CASSLRLAGAEQYF,TGCGCCAGCAGCTTAAGGCTAGCGGGAGCCGAGCAGTACTTC
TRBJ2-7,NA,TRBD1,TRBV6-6,CASSYSDRGLYF,TGTGCCAGCAGTTACTCCGACAGGGGTTTGTACTTC
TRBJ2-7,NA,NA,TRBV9,CASSAPSSEKQYF,TGTGCCAGCAGCGCCCCGAGTAGCGAGAAGCAGTACTTC
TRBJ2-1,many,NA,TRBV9,CASSVAERFPYNEQFF,TGTGCCAGCAGCGTAGCGGAGCGGTTTCCCTACAATGAGCAGTTCTTC
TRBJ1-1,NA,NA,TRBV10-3,CAISARPGEGTEAFF,TGTGCCATCAGTGCCCGCCCGGGGGAAGGCACTGAAGCTTTCTTT
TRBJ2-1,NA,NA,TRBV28,CASSLFAGWVFF,TGTGCCAGCAGTTTATTTGCGGGATGGGTTTTCTTC
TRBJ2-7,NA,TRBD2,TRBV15,CATSRDRLAGGGEQYF,TGTGCCACCAGCAGAGATCGTCTAGCGGGAGGAGGCGAGCAGTACTTC
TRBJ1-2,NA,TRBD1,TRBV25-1,CASSSTRTGHYGYTF,TGTGCCAGCAGTTCAACCCGGACAGGTCACTATGGCTACACCTTC
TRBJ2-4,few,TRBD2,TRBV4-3,CASSQDAGRVKNIQYF,TGCGCCAGCAGCCAAGATGCAGGGAGGGTCAAAAACATTCAGTACTTC
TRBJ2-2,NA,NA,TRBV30,CAWSVIRGADGTGELFF,TGTGCCTGGAGTGTAATACGGGGGGCGGATGGCACCGGGGAGCTGTTTTTT
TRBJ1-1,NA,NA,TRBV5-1,CASSLDGTNTEAFF,TGCGCCAGCAGCCTGGACGGAACGAACACTGAAGCTTTCTTT
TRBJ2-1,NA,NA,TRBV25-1,CASRSGSGGAVFF,TGTGCCAGCAGATCAGGCTCAGGAGGGGCGGTGTTCTTC
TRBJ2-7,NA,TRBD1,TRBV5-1,CASSLQGAIYEQYF,TGCGCCAGCAGCTTACAGGGGGCAATCTACGAGCAGTACTTC
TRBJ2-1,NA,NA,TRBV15,CATQGGLDYNEQFF,TGTGCCACCCAGGGTGGGCTAGACTACAATGAGCAGTTCTTC
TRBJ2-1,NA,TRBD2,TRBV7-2,CASSTRTSGSSYNEQFF,TGTGCCAGCAGCACACGGACTAGCGGGAGCTCCTACAATGAGCAGTTCTTC
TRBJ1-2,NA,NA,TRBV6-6,CASRETGYYGYTF,TGTGCCAGCAGGGAAACAGGGTACTATGGCTACACCTTC
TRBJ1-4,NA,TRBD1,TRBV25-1,CASSARGQGTTNEKLFF,TGTGCCAGCAGTGCCAGAGGACAGGGGACAACTAATGAAAAACTGTTTTTT
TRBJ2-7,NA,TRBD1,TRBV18,CASSPLQGIRSEQYF,TGTGCCAGCTCACCCTTACAGGGGATACGCTCCGAGCAGTACTTC
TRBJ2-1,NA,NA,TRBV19,CASSPGINSYNEQFF,TGTGCCAGTAGTCCAGGGATAAACTCCTACAATGAGCAGTTCTTC
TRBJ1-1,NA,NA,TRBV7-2,CASIQRAGREAFF,TGTGCCAGCATCCAAAGGGCCGGCAGGGAAGCTTTCTTT
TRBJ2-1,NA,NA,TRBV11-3,CASSSREPGEQFF,TGTGCCAGCAGCTCCCGGGAGCCTGGGGAGCAGTTCTTC
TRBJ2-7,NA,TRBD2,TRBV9,CASSVGTSGISYEQYF,TGTGCCAGCAGCGTAGGAACTAGCGGTATCTCCTACGAGCAGTACTTC
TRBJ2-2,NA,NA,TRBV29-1,CSVPLNTGANTGELFF,TGCAGCGTCCCCCTAAACACAGGAGCGAACACCGGGGAGCTGTTTTTT
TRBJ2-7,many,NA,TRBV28,CASSPGPGAGSYEQYF,TGTGCCAGCAGTCCTGGTCCGGGGGCAGGCTCCTACGAGCAGTACTTC
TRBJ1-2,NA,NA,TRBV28,CASSPLGWGGYTF,TGTGCCAGCAGTCCGCTAGGTTGGGGCGGCTACACCTTC
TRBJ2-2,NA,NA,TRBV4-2,CASSQDWGGTGELFF,TGTGCCAGCAGCCAAGATTGGGGTGGAACCGGGGAGCTGTTTTTT
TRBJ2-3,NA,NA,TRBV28,CASSLPSTDTQYF,TGTGCCAGCAGTTTGCCTAGCACAGATACGCAGTATTTT
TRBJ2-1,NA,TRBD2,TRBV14,CASSQVSGSYNEQFF,TGTGCCAGCAGCCAAGTGAGCGGGAGTTACAATGAGCAGTTCTTC
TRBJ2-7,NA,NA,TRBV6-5,CASTKRRVTIYEQYF,TGTGCCAGCACCAAACGCCGGGTAACCATTTACGAGCAGTACTTC
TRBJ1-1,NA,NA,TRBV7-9,CASLSLGFTEAFF,TGTGCCAGCCTCTCTTTGGGGTTCACTGAAGCTTTCTTT
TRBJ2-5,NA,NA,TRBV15,CATSRSVRVGETQYF,TGTGCCACCAGCAGATCTGTCAGGGTGGGAGAGACCCAGTACTTC
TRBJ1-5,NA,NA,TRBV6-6,CASAVNGQVYNQPQHF,TGTGCCAGCGCCGTCAACGGGCAGGTCTACAATCAGCCCCAGCATTTT
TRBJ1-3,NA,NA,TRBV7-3,CASSLAGGSGNTIYF,TGTGCCAGCAGCCTAGCGGGGGGCTCTGGAAACACCATATATTTT
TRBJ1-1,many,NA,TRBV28,CASSLWSRMNTEAFF,TGTGCCAGCAGTTTATGGTCCAGAATGAACACTGAAGCTTTCTTT
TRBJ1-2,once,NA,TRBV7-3,CASSLGLGGDYGYTF,TGTGCCAGCAGCTTAGGGCTCGGGGGTGACTATGGCTACACCTTC
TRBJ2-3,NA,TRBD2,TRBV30,CACGGAIADTQYF,TGTGCCTGCGGGGGGGCCATCGCAGATACGCAGTATTTT
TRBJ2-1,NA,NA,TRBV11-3,CASSATPREQFF,TGTGCCAGCAGCGCGACCCCCCGTGAGCAGTTCTTC
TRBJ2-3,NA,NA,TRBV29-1,CSVEDFGTDTQYF,TGCAGCGTTGAAGACTTTGGCACAGATACGCAGTATTTT
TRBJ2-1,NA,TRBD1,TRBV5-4,CASNRQGAYNEQFF,TGTGCCAGCAACCGACAGGGAGCCTACAATGAGCAGTTCTTC
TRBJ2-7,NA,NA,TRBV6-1,CASSDGYLDEQYF,TGTGCCAGCAGTGATGGCTACTTGGACGAGCAGTACTTC